The rows below give T cell receptor beta chains drawn from one sample of a study of shared clonotypes between healthy human individuals. Repertoires were generated with immunoSEQ multiplex PCR, while TCRdb's copy carries only in-frame clones and drops some. The table has approximately 810,000 clones, approximately 92% seen once; the top ten hold less than 25%. The sequenced sample was naive CD8+ T cells sorted from blood. The source of these receptors is a man in his thirties or forties in good health. The CDR3 runs from the conserved cysteine through the conserved F or W. Each record gives: CDR3 DNA, CDR3 protein, D gene, V gene, J gene, clone size. A D gene is named only where the DNA matches it firmly. Clone size is not always given. Where it is, it says once, few, many or a class for expanded clones.

CDR3 DNA: TGCGCCAGCAGTCAATCCGGGACAGAGCAGTTCTTC
CDR3 protein: CASSQSGTEQFF
D gene: -
V gene: TRBV23-1
J gene: TRBJ2-1
clone size: -

CDR3 DNA: TGTGCCAGCACCCCCCTCGGACAGAACTCGGATGGCTACACCTTC
CDR3 protein: CASTPLGQNSDGYTF
D gene: -
V gene: TRBV27
J gene: TRBJ1-2
clone size: -

CDR3 DNA: TGTGCCAGCAACCCGGGTGGGGGCACTGAAGCTTTCTTT
CDR3 protein: CASNPGGGTEAFF
D gene: -
V gene: TRBV9
J gene: TRBJ1-1
clone size: -

CDR3 DNA: TGCAGCGTTGAAGAGGGACAGGGGTACGAGCAGTACTTC
CDR3 protein: CSVEEGQGYEQYF
D gene: TRBD1
V gene: TRBV29-1
J gene: TRBJ2-7
clone size: -

CDR3 DNA: TGTGCCAGCAGACCCGGGGGGGAACGCGAGCAGTACTTC
CDR3 protein: CASRPGGEREQYF
D gene: TRBD2
V gene: TRBV27
J gene: TRBJ2-7
clone size: -

CDR3 DNA: TGTGCCAGCAGCCTGAAACAGGGGCTGCTCTACGAGCAGTACTTC
CDR3 protein: CASSLKQGLLYEQYF
D gene: TRBD1
V gene: TRBV27
J gene: TRBJ2-7
clone size: -

CDR3 DNA: TGTGCCAGCAGCGGCCCGACGGACACCGGGGAGCTGTTTTTT
CDR3 protein: CASSGPTDTGELFF
D gene: -
V gene: TRBV9
J gene: TRBJ2-2
clone size: once

CDR3 DNA: TGTGCCAGCAGCTTGGAAGGTAACACCGGGGAGCTGTTTTTT
CDR3 protein: CASSLEGNTGELFF
D gene: -
V gene: TRBV7-9
J gene: TRBJ2-2
clone size: -

CDR3 DNA: TGTGCCAGTAGTATAGGGGACAGGCCGTTTGAGCAGTACTTC
CDR3 protein: CASSIGDRPFEQYF
D gene: TRBD1
V gene: TRBV19
J gene: TRBJ2-7
clone size: -

CDR3 DNA: TGTGCCAGCAGCCAATGGTCCTCTGGGGCCAACGTCCTGACTTTC
CDR3 protein: CASSQWSSGANVLTF
D gene: -
V gene: TRBV14
J gene: TRBJ2-6
clone size: -

CDR3 DNA: TGTGCCAGCACCCGGACAGGGACCACAGATACGCAGTATTTT
CDR3 protein: CASTRTGTTDTQYF
D gene: TRBD1
V gene: TRBV7-9
J gene: TRBJ2-3
clone size: -

CDR3 DNA: TGTGCCATCAGTGAGTCGGGGACACATTCCTCAGGGGTTTACGAGCAGTACTTC
CDR3 protein: CAISESGTHSSGVYEQYF
D gene: -
V gene: TRBV10-3
J gene: TRBJ2-7
clone size: -

CDR3 DNA: TGTGCCAGCAGCCCCCCGGGCCCTTTGGATGAGCAGTTCTTC
CDR3 protein: CASSPPGPLDEQFF
D gene: -
V gene: TRBV9
J gene: TRBJ2-1
clone size: -

CDR3 DNA: TGTGCCAGCAGTTTGTTGGTCACCCGAGACCAAGAGACCCAGTACTTC
CDR3 protein: CASSLLVTRDQETQYF
D gene: -
V gene: TRBV28
J gene: TRBJ2-5
clone size: -

CDR3 DNA: TGTGCCACAGATTTTCAGGGCAGTCCGAACACCGGGGAGCTGTTTTTT
CDR3 protein: CATDFQGSPNTGELFF
D gene: -
V gene: TRBV28
J gene: TRBJ2-2
clone size: -

CDR3 DNA: TGTGCCAGCAAACAGGGGATAGCCTACGAGCAGTACTTC
CDR3 protein: CASKQGIAYEQYF
D gene: TRBD1
V gene: TRBV6-1
J gene: TRBJ2-7
clone size: -

CDR3 DNA: TGTGCCAGCAGGCGGGGCACCGGGGAGCTGTTTTTT
CDR3 protein: CASRRGTGELFF
D gene: -
V gene: TRBV5-4
J gene: TRBJ2-2
clone size: -

CDR3 DNA: TGCAGCGTTGGTCGGCAGGGCCCGAATACCTACACCTTC
CDR3 protein: CSVGRQGPNTYTF
D gene: -
V gene: TRBV29-1
J gene: TRBJ1-2
clone size: -

CDR3 DNA: TGTGCCATCCCTCGCGGGGATGGCTACACCTTC
CDR3 protein: CAIPRGDGYTF
D gene: -
V gene: TRBV10-3
J gene: TRBJ1-2
clone size: -

CDR3 DNA: TGCGCCAGCAGGCACGGCCGGGACCTCCCATACGAGCAGTACTTC
CDR3 protein: CASRHGRDLPYEQYF
D gene: -
V gene: TRBV5-1
J gene: TRBJ2-7
clone size: once

CDR3 DNA: TGTGCCAGCAGCTTAGCGACAGGGGCCTTCACAGATACGCAGTATTTT
CDR3 protein: CASSLATGAFTDTQYF
D gene: TRBD1
V gene: TRBV7-6
J gene: TRBJ2-3
clone size: -

CDR3 DNA: TGTGCCAGCTGGGCCCTAATGAGGGGCGGCACTGAAGCTTTCTTT
CDR3 protein: CASWALMRGGTEAFF
D gene: -
V gene: TRBV5-4
J gene: TRBJ1-1
clone size: -

CDR3 DNA: TGTGCCAGCAGTTACTCGACTAGCGGGCGTTACAATGAGCAGTTCTTC
CDR3 protein: CASSYSTSGRYNEQFF
D gene: TRBD2
V gene: TRBV6-6
J gene: TRBJ2-1
clone size: once

CDR3 DNA: TGTGCCATCAGTGAGTCGGGCGTAGGGACGGCCTTGACCGGGGAGCTGTTTTTT
CDR3 protein: CAISESGVGTALTGELFF
D gene: -
V gene: TRBV10-3
J gene: TRBJ2-2
clone size: -

CDR3 DNA: TGTGCCAGTAGTATAGATGCCTTAAACACAGATACGCAGTATTTT
CDR3 protein: CASSIDALNTDTQYF
D gene: -
V gene: TRBV19
J gene: TRBJ2-3
clone size: -

CDR3 DNA: TGTGCCAGCGGTAGAGATACCACAGATACGCAGTATTTT
CDR3 protein: CASGRDTTDTQYF
D gene: -
V gene: TRBV11-2
J gene: TRBJ2-3
clone size: -

CDR3 DNA: TGTGCCAGCGTTGGGCTAACCGAGTCAGATACGCAGTATTTT
CDR3 protein: CASVGLTESDTQYF
D gene: -
V gene: TRBV7-2
J gene: TRBJ2-3
clone size: -

CDR3 DNA: TGTGCCAGCAGCTTCAACAGGGGTGACACCATATATTTT
CDR3 protein: CASSFNRGDTIYF
D gene: TRBD1
V gene: TRBV5-6
J gene: TRBJ1-3
clone size: -

CDR3 DNA: TGTGCCACCTGGGGGCCTACAGGATTTAACTATGGCTACACCTTC
CDR3 protein: CATWGPTGFNYGYTF
D gene: -
V gene: TRBV6-1
J gene: TRBJ1-2
clone size: -